These 23 T cell receptor beta chains were sequenced from one sample in a study of shared clonotypes between healthy human individuals. Clones were read by immunoSEQ multiplex PCR, and TCRdb kept only the in-frame ones, dropping some. The sample gives about 2 million clones, approximately 94% of which show up once; around 1% is in the top ten. Naive CD8 cells lacked CD45RO and underwent positive selection for CCR7, leaving out terminally differentiated effector memory CD45RA+ cells. The sequencing sample was made of naive CD8+ T cells sorted from blood. The receptor set was obtained from a man aged 18 to 30 in good health.

The chain carries TRBV27 and TRBJ2-5; TRBD2 matches 7 bases. CDR3 length equals 11 residues. Germline CDR1 MNHEY, CDR2 SMNVEV (reference sequence). J lost 5 bases, V lost 9 bases, and 3 bases had no gene match. The CDR3 sequence is CASLGGETQYF. The DNA for the CDR3 is TGTGCCAGTTTGGGGGGGGAGACCCAGTACTTC.

This clone was counted a few times. The CDR3 coding sequence is TGTGCCAGTAGTCTGACTAGGAACTACGAGCAGTACTTC. Amino acids: CASSLTRNYEQYF. The chain employs TRBV19 and TRBJ2-7, with D tentatively TRBD2 (6 bases). Between the trimmed V and J ends, which lost 5 bases and 3 bases, there was a span of 11 bases. Germline CDR1 LNHDA, CDR2 SQIVND (reference sequence). The CDR3 loop spans 13 amino acids.

Concerning this clone itself: Other DNA sequences of this sample code for an identical CDR3. V usage is TRBV13 and J usage is TRBJ1-3; weak D call: TRBD1 (6 bases). CDR3 length: 15 residues. The V end was cut by 0 bases, the J end by 1 base, with 7 bases between. Per germline, CDR1 PRHDT and CDR2 FYEKMQ (reference sequence). In DNA, the CDR3 is TGTGCCAGCAGCTTAGGCAGGGGTTCTGGAAACACCATATATTTT. This encodes CASSLGRGSGNTIYF.

This chain joins TRBV7-9 and TRBJ2-5; the D gene is possibly TRBD2 (6 bases). V shed 5 bases and J shed 7 bases, with 17 bases lying between them. The CDR3 runs 14 residues. Germline V CDR1 and CDR2: SEHNR, FQNEAQ (reference sequence). The CDR3 coding sequence is TGTGCCAGCAGCCACTGGAGTCAGGAGGGGACCCAGTACTTC. Its protein is CASSHWSQEGTQYF.

This clone was observed a few times. Since a far larger clone is one base different, this is likely a read error. The same CDR3 also results from other DNA sequences found in this sample. This chain uses TRBV27 with TRBJ1-1, with D perhaps matching TRBD1 (6 bases). The CDR3 runs 14 residues. The ends were cut back, 2 bases at V and 0 bases at J, with 7 bases in the middle. The germline V gene encodes CDR1 MNHEY and CDR2 SMNVEV (reference sequence). In DNA form, the CDR3 reads TGTGCCAGCAGTTTAGGGGGGCTGAACACTGAAGCTTTCTTT. It yields the protein CASSLGGLNTEAFF.

This chain uses TRBV14 with TRBJ2-6; 9 nucleotides agree with TRBD1. Germline V CDR1 and CDR2: SGHDN, FVKESK. V gave up 2 bases and J gave up 2 bases; unmatched junction bases: 7. The CDR3 totals 18 residues. The CDR3 nucleotides are TGTGCCAGCAGCCAACACGGGACAGGGATGACTGGGGCCAACGTCCTGACTTTC. Amino acid sequence: CASSQHGTGMTGANVLTF.

Only one count was recorded for this clone. The chain joins TRBV7-9 to TRBJ1-4; D not resolved. Germline CDR1 and CDR2: SEHNR and FQNEAQ (reference sequence). V was pared by 4 bases and J by 4 bases, with 16 bases between. The CDR3 extends over 16 amino acids. The CDR3 nucleotides are TGTGCCAGCAGCTCCCCTCGGACGGGAAATAATGAAAAACTGTTTTTT. This encodes CASSSPRTGNNEKLFF.

The genes are TRBV7-9 and TRBJ2-2, with a tentative D call TRBD2 (5 bases). CDR1 and CDR2 from the germline V gene are SEHNR and FQNEAQ (reference sequence). V was trimmed by 5 bases and J by 7 bases, leaving 17 bases between them. The CDR3 runs 15 residues. The CDR3 loop reads CASSPKVPTSGELFF. Here the CDR3 DNA reads TGTGCCAGCAGCCCCAAAGTCCCTACTAGCGGGGAGCTGTTTTTT. The full variable domain, its missing parts supplied by reference TRBV7-9 and TRBJ2-2, is DTGVSQNPRHKITKRGQNVTFRCDPISEHNRLYWYRQTLGQGPEFLTYFQNEAQLEKSRLLSDRFSAERPKGSFSTLEIQRTEQGDSAMYLCASSPKVPTSGELFFGEGSRLTVL.

Regarding this clone: A read error may account for a junction end that differs from germline. The chain has TRBV10-2 and TRBJ2-3; D perhaps matches TRBD1 (5 bases). In germline, CDR1 is WSHSY, CDR2 SAAADI. This CDR3 has 12 residues. The CDR3 region has the DNA TGCGCCAGCTGTGACAGCCGAGATACGCAGTATTTT. Protein product: CASCDSRDTQYF.

This chain uses TRBV21-1 with TRBJ2-2; the DNA was not used to check the table's D call, TRBD2. TRBV21-1 constitutes a pseudogene. The CDR3 runs 14 residues. The CDR3 here is CASSKVSHTGELFF. The CDR3 DNA reads as TGTGCCAGCAGCAAAGTGAGTCACACCGGGGAGCTGTTTTTT.

J is TRBJ1-2 and V is TRBV5-5; TRBD1 is a possible D gene (6 bases). V lost 3 bases to trimming and J lost 6 bases, with 15 bases between them. Germline CDR1 reads SGHKS; CDR2 reads YYEKEE (reference sequence). The length of the CDR3 is 14 residues. CDR3 in amino acids: CASSWWTDSDGYTF. The CDR3 DNA follows: TGTGCCAGCAGCTGGTGGACAGATTCGGATGGCTACACCTTC. Drawing the rest from reference TRBV5-5 and TRBJ1-2, the complete variable domain is DAGVTQSPTHLIKTRGQQVTLRCSPISGHKSVSWYQQVLGQGPQFIFQYYEKEERGRGNFPDRFSARQFPNYSSELNVNALLLGDSALYLCASSWWTDSDGYTFGSGTRLTVV.

The chain links TRBV4-1 to TRBJ1-1; D remains ambiguous. Trimming took off 1 base at V and 6 bases at J, with 12 bases between the two ends. Germline CDR1 and CDR2: MGHRA and YSYEKL. The CDR3 is made up of 14 amino acids. The CDR3 DNA is TGCGCCAGCAGCCAAGTATCCGGGAGCGCTGAAGCTTTCTTT. Translation: CASSQVSGSAEAFF.

V and J are TRBV6-1 and TRBJ2-7, with a possible D match to TRBD1 (5 bases). The germline V gene encodes CDR1 MNHNS and CDR2 SASEGT. This CDR3 is 13 amino acids long. V lost 6 bases to trimming and J lost 3 bases, with 12 bases between them. The CDR3 sequence: CASRPDQGYEQYF. The CDR3 region has the DNA TGTGCCAGCAGGCCCGATCAGGGCTACGAGCAGTACTTC.

The chain joins TRBV7-9 to TRBJ2-2, with 15 bases lining up with TRBD2. The CDR3 runs to 18 residues. V lost 5 bases and J lost 6; bases outside the gene matches: 10. Germline assignment: CDR1 SEHNR and CDR2 FQNEAQ (reference sequence). The CDR3 here is CASSTGLAGGPEAGELFF. DNA for the CDR3: TGTGCCAGCAGCACAGGACTAGCGGGGGGGCCGGAGGCCGGGGAGCTGTTTTTT.

The chain combines TRBV4-1 with TRBJ2-7, with D hard to call. The CDR3 consists of 15 residues. CDR1 and CDR2 (germline): MGHRA, YSYEKL. V was trimmed by 0 bases and J by 3 bases, leaving 12 bases between them. The CDR3 region is CASSQEDSRHYEQYF. The CDR3 DNA sequence: TGCGCCAGCAGCCAAGAGGATAGCAGACACTACGAGCAGTACTTC.

This chain connects TRBV27 to TRBJ2-2, with 12 bases identical to TRBD2. The CDR3 contains 17 residues. The trim removed 6 bases at V and 3 bases at J, leaving 8 bases unmatched. The germline V gene has CDR1 MNHEY and CDR2 SMNVEV (reference sequence). The CDR3 region is CASRIGLAGWYTGELFF. The CDR3, as DNA: TGTGCCAGCAGAATAGGACTAGCGGGATGGTACACCGGGGAGCTGTTTTTT.

This clone was seen a handful of times. CDR3 sequence reads: CASSSRTVTNGYTF. The CDR3 region has the DNA TGTGCCAGCAGCTCGAGGACAGTTACGAATGGCTACACCTTC. The chain has TRBV7-9 and TRBJ1-2; a weak D match, TRBD1 (6 bases). CDR3 length equals 14 residues. Germline-derived CDR1 and CDR2 are SEHNR and FQNEAQ (reference sequence). Trimming removed 4 bases at V and 6 bases at J, with 15 bases between.

The rearrangement joins TRBV10-3 to TRBJ2-7; possibly TRBD2 for D (5 bases). This CDR3 has 12 amino acids. Trimming took 5 bases from V and 3 from J, leaving 8 bases between them. Germline V gene sequence: CDR1 ENHRY, CDR2 SYGVKD. The CDR3 loop reads CAISNGDYEQYF. The CDR3 nucleotides read TGTGCCATCAGTAACGGGGACTACGAGCAGTACTTC.

The rearrangement links TRBV29-1 to TRBJ2-5; D not certain. The V end lost 2 bases, the J end lost 4 bases, and 8 bases lay between the germline ends. The CDR3 contains 12 residues. The germline CDR1 and CDR2 sequences are SQVTM and ANQGSEA. This CDR3 is CSVEYPVETQYF. For the CDR3, the DNA is TGCAGCGTTGAATATCCCGTAGAGACCCAGTACTTC.

On this clone itself: Other DNA sequences in this sample translate to the same CDR3. This rearrangement joins TRBV6-5 to TRBJ1-5; TRBD1 matches 9 bases. CDR3 size: 15 residues. Germline values: CDR1 MNHEY, CDR2 SVGAGI. Trimming cost V 5 bases and J 1 base; bases outside gene matches: 3. The CDR3 reads CASSLTGGSNQPQHF. The CDR3 bases are TGTGCCAGCAGTCTGACAGGGGGAAGCAATCAGCCCCAGCATTTT.

This chain links TRBV10-3 with TRBJ1-4; perhaps TRBD1 as D (5 bases). CDR1 is ENHRY, CDR2 SYGVKD, per germline. This CDR3 is 19 amino acids long. V was clipped by 4 bases and J by 10 bases, with 31 bases between them. The CDR3 DNA reads TGTGCCATCAGTGTCGAGGCGGGACTGCGCAACCCATCGAGCGGAAAACTGTTTTTT. Protein: CAISVEAGLRNPSSGKLFF.

The gene calls are TRBV11-2 and TRBJ2-1; 13 bases map to TRBD2. Germline V lookup: CDR1 SGHAT, CDR2 FQNNGV. The ends lost 4 bases at V and 7 bases at J; junction bases unmatched: 10. The CDR3 is 17 residues long. This CDR3 is CASSSSPGLAGYNEQFF. DNA of the CDR3: TGTGCCAGCAGCTCTAGCCCGGGACTAGCGGGATATAATGAGCAGTTCTTC.

The chain uses TRBV30 and TRBJ2-1, with a weak D call TRBD2 (6 bases). CDR1 is GTSNPN, CDR2 SVGIG, per germline (reference sequence). This CDR3 spans 14 amino acids. The ends were cut back, 4 bases at V and 4 bases at J, with 14 bases in the middle. The CDR3 nucleotides are TGTGCCTGGACTGACCCGGGACTTTACAATGAGCAGTTCTTC. It encodes CAWTDPGLYNEQFF.